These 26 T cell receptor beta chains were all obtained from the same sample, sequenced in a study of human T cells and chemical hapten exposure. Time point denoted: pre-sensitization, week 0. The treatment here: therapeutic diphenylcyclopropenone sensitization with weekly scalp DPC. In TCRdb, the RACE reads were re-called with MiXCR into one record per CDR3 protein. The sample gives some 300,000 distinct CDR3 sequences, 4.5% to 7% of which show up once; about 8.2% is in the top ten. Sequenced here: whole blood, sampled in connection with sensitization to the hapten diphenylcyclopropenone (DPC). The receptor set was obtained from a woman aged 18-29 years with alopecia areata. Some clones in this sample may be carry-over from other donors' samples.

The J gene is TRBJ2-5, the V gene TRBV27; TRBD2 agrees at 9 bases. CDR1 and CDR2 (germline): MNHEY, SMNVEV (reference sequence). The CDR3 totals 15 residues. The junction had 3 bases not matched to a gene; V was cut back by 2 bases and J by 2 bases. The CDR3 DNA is TGTGCCAGCAGTTTAGTGGGACTAGCACAAGAGACCCAGTACTTC. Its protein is CASSLVGLAQETQYF.

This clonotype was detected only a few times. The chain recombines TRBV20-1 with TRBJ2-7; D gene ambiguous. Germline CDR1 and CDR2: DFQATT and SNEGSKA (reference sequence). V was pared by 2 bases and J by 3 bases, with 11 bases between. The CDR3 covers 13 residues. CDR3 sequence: CSARQVNNYEQYF. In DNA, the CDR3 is TGCAGTGCTAGACAGGTTAATAACTACGAGCAGTACTTC.

In DNA form, the CDR3 reads TGTGCCAGCAGCGTGATCGGGACAGCTGGAAACACCATATATTTT. The encoded protein is CASSVIGTAGNTIYF. The rearrangement joins TRBV9 to TRBJ1-3, with 7 bases matching TRBD1. Germline CDR1 SGDLS, CDR2 YYNGEE. The CDR3 extends over 15 amino acids. V was pared by 2 bases and J by 2 bases, with 4 bases of the junction left unmatched.

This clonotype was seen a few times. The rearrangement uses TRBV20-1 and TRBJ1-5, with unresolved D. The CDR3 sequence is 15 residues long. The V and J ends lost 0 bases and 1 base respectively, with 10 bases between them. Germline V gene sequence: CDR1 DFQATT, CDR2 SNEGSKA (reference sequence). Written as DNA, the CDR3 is TGCAGTGCTAGAGATCGGGCGGGGAGCAATCAGCCCCAGCATTTT. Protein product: CSARDRAGSNQPQHF.

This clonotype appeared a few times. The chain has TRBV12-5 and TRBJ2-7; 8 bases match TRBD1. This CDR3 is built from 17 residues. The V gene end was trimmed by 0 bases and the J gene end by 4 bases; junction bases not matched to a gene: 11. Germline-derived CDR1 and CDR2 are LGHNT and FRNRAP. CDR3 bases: TGTGCTAGTGGTTTGGTACTAGGACAGGGTATCGGGTACGAGCAGTACTTC. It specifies CASGLVLGQGIGYEQYF.

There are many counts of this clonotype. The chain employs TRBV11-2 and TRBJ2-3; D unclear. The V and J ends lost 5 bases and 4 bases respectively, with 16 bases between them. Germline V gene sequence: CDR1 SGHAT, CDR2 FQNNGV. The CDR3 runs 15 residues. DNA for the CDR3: TGTGCCAGCAGCCCCTTCGAAGGGCGGCCAGATACGCAGTATTTT. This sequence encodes CASSPFEGRPDTQYF.

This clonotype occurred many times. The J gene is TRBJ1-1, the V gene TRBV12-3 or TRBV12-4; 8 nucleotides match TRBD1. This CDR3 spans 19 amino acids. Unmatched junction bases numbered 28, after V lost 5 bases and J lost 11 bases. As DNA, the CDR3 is TGTGCCAGCAGTCCCGGCGGCAGGGGGCTAACAAAATTGCCAAAAGGGGCTTTCTTT. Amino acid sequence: CASSPGGRGLTKLPKGAFF.

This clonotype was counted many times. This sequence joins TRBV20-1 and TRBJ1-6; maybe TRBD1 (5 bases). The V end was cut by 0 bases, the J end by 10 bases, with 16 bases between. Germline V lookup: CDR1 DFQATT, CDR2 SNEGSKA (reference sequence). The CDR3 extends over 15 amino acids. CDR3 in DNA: TGCAGTGCTAGAGAAGGGACTAACGACGGCTCACCCCTCCACTTT. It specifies CSAREGTNDGSPLHF.

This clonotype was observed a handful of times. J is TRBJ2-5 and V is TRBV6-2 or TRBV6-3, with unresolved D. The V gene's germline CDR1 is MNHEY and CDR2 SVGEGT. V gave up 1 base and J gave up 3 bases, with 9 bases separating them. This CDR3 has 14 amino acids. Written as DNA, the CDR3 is TGTGCCAGCAGTTACTATTCACATGAAGAGACCCAGTACTTC. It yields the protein CASSYYSHEETQYF.

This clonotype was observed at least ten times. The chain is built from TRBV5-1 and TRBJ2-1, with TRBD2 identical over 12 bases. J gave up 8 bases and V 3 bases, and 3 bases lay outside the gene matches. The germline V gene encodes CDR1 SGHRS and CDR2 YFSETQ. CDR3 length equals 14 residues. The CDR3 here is CASSWGLAGDEQFF. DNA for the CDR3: TGCGCCAGCAGCTGGGGACTAGCGGGCGATGAGCAGTTCTTC.

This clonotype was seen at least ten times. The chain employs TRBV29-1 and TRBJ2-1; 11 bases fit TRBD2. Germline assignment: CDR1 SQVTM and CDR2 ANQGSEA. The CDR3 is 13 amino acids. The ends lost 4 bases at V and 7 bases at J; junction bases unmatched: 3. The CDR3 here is CSVVAGGRNEQFF. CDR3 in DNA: TGCAGCGTTGTAGCGGGGGGGCGTAATGAGCAGTTCTTC.

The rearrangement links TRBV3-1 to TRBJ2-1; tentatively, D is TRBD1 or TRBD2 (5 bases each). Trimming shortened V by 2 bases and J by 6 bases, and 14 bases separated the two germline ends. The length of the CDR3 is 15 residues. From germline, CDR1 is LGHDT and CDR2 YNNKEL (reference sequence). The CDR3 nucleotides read TGTGCCAGCAGCCAAAAGGAGGTCAGGGCCAATGAGCAGTTCTTC. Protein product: CASSQKEVRANEQFF.

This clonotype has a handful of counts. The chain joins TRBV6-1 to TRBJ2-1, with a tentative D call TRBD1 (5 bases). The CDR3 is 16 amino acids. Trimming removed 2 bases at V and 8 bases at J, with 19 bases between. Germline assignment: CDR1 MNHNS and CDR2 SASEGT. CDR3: CASSESQQGRGDEQFF. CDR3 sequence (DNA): TGTGCCAGCAGTGAAAGTCAGCAGGGCCGAGGCGATGAGCAGTTCTTC.

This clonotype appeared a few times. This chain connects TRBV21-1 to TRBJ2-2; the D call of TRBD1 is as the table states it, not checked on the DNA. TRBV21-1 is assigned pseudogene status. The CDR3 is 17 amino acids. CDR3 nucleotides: TGTGCCAGCAGCAAAGGTGTTTCAGGGGAGGCCACCGGGGAGCTGTTTTTT. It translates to CASSKGVSGEATGELFF.

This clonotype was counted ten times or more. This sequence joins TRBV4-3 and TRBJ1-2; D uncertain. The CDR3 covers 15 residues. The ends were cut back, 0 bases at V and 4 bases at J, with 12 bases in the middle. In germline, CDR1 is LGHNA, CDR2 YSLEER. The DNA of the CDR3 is TGCGCCAGCAGCCAAGAGAAACAGACAATCTATGGCTACACCTTC. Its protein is CASSQEKQTIYGYTF.

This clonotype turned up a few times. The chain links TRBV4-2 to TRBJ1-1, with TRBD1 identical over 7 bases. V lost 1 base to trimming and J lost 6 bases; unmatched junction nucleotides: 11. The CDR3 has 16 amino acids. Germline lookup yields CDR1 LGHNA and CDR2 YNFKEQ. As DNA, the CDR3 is TGTGCCAGCAGCCAAGCCCCGGACAGGAGGGGGTCTGAAGCTTTCTTT. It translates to CASSQAPDRRGSEAFF.

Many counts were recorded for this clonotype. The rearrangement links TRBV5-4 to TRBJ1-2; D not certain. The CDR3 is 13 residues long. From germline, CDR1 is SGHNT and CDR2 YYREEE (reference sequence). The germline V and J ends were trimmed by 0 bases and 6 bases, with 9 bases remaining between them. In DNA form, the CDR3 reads TGTGCCAGCAGCTTGGGAGAAATAGATGGCTACACCTTC. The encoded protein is CASSLGEIDGYTF.

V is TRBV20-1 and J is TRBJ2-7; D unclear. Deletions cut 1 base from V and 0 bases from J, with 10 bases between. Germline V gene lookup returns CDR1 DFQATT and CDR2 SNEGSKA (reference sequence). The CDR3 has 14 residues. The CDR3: CSARAFWTSYEQYF. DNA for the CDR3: TGCAGTGCTAGAGCTTTTTGGACCTCCTACGAGCAGTACTTC.

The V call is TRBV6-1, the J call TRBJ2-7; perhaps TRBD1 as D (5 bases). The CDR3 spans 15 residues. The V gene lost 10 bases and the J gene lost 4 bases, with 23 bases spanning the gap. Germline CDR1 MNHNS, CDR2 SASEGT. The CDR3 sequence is CATWTDSWFGYEQYF. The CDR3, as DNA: TGTGCCACCTGGACCGACAGCTGGTTTGGGTACGAGCAGTACTTC.

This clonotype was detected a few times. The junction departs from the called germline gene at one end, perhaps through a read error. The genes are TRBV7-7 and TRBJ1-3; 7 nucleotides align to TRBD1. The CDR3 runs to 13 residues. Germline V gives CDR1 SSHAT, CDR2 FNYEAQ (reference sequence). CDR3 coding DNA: TGTGCTAGCAGCTTGGGACAGGGAAACACCATATATTTT. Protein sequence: CASSLGQGNTIYF.

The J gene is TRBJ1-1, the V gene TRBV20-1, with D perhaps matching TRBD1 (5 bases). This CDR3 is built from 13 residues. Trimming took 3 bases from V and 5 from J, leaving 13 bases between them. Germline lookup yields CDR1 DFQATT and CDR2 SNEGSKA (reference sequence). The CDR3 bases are TGCAGTGCTAGGGGACCTGCGGGGACTGAAGCTTTCTTT. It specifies CSARGPAGTEAFF.

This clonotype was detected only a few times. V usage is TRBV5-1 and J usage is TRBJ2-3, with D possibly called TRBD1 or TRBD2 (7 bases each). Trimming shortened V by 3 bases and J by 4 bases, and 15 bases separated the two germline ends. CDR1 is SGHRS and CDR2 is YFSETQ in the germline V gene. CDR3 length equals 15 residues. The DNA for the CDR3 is TGCGCCAGCAGCTGGCAGGCAGGGGGGGCAGATACGCAGTATTTT. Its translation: CASSWQAGGADTQYF.

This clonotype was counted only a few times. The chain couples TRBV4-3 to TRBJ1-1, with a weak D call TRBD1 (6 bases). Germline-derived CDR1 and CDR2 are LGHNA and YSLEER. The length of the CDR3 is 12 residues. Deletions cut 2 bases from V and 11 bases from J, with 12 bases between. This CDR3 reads CASSQTGLGAFF. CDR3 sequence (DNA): TGCGCCAGCAGCCAAACAGGGTTGGGGGCTTTCTTT.

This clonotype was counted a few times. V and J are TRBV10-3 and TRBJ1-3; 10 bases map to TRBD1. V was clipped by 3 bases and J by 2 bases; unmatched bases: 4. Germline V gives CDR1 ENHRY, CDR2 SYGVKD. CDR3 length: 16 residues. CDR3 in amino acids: CAISESGQGAGNTIYF. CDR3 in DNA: TGTGCCATCAGTGAATCCGGACAGGGGGCTGGAAACACCATATATTTT.

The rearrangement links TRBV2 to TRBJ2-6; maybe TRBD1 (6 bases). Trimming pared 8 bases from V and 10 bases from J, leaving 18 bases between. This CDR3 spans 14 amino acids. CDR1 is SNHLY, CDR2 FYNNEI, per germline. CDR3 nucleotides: TGTGCCAGCCTCAACTTCCGGGACACGAACGTCCTGACTTTC. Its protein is CASLNFRDTNVLTF. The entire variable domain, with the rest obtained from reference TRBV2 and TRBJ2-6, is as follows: EPEVTQTPSHQVTQMGQEVILRCVPISNHLYFYWYRQILGQKVEFLVSFYNNEISEKSEIFDDQFSVERPDGSNFTLKIRSTKLEDSAMYFCASLNFRDTNVLTFGAGSRLTVL.

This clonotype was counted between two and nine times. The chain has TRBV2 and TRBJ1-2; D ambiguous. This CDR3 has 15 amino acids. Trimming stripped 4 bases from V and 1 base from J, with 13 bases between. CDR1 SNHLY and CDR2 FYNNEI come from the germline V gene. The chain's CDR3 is CASSALTEINYGYTF. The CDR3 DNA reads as TGTGCCAGCAGTGCTTTAACAGAGATTAACTATGGCTACACCTTC.